Below are 26 T cell receptor beta chains sequenced from a single sample in a study of T cells in Graves' hyperthyroidism and ophthalmopathy. The CDR3 regions of TCR beta were amplified from RNA transcripts. HTBI primers were the set used in a first-round RT-PCR of the TCR CDR3. TCRdb fed the multiplex PCR reads into MiXCR, producing one record per CDR3 protein. The data contain approximately 870,000 distinct CDR3 sequences, around 39% of them singletons. The sequenced material came from blood. These receptors originate from a young man with Graves' hyperthyroidism.

This clonotype was seen only once. The J gene is TRBJ2-5, the V gene TRBV12-3 or TRBV12-4, with D perhaps matching TRBD1 (5 bases). This CDR3 contains 15 residues. V was trimmed by 4 bases and J by 5 bases, leaving 17 bases between them. CDR3: CASSSDSHYLETQYF. The CDR3 bases are TGTGCCAGCAGTTCCGACAGTCACTATTTGGAGACCCAGTACTTC.

This clonotype appeared many times. The chain joins TRBV7-2 to TRBJ2-2, with D maybe TRBD1 (5 bases). The V end lost 7 bases, the J end lost 5 bases, and 8 bases lay between the germline ends. In germline, CDR1 is SGHTA, CDR2 FQGNSA. The CDR3 spans 12 residues. The CDR3 bases are TGTGCCAGCACTCCAGGGACCGGGGAGCTGTTTTTT. Its translation is CASTPGTGELFF.

This clonotype was found many times. The V call is TRBV7-9, the J call TRBJ2-5, with 9 bases lining up with TRBD1. Germline CDR1 is SEHNR and CDR2 is FQNEAQ (reference sequence). V lost 5 bases and J lost 5; bases outside the gene matches: 6. This CDR3 has 14 residues. The CDR3 protein is CASSIGTGKETQYF. The CDR3 DNA reads as TGTGCCAGCAGCATCGGGACAGGGAAGGAGACCCAGTACTTC.

This clonotype has a count of ten or more. The chain is built from TRBV24-1 and TRBJ2-5; TRBD2 agrees at 8 bases. J lost 5 bases, V lost 3 bases, and 7 bases had no gene match. The germline V gene encodes CDR1 KGHDR and CDR2 SFDVKD. This CDR3 comprises 15 residues. The CDR3 reads CATSDPGRAEETQYF. The CDR3 coding sequence is TGTGCCACCAGTGATCCCGGGAGGGCCGAGGAGACCCAGTACTTC.

The CDR3 nucleotides are TGTGCCAGCAGTCGCCTTGATCAGCCCCAGCATTTT. Encoded protein: CASSRLDQPQHF. The chain couples TRBV2 to TRBJ1-5; D is unresolved. In germline, CDR1 is SNHLY, CDR2 FYNNEI. This CDR3 is built from 12 residues. V was trimmed by 5 bases and J by 5 bases, leaving 7 bases between them.

A few counts support this clonotype. The chain couples TRBV7-2 to TRBJ2-5; 9 nucleotides match TRBD1. J gave up 2 bases and V 9 bases, and 7 bases lay outside the gene matches. Germline values: CDR1 SGHTA, CDR2 FQGNSA. The CDR3 runs 14 residues. CDR3 DNA sequence: TGTGCCAGGGGGGACAGGGCGGTTCAAGAGACCCAGTACTTC. Amino acids: CARGDRAVQETQYF.

This sequence joins TRBV24-1 and TRBJ2-5; TRBD1 matches 9 bases. Germline values: CDR1 KGHDR, CDR2 SFDVKD. The CDR3 has 16 amino acids. J was trimmed by 1 base and V by 7 bases; bases with no gene match: 9. The CDR3 protein is CATRTSTGGSQETQYF. As DNA, the CDR3 is TGTGCCACCAGGACCTCGACAGGGGGGTCCCAAGAGACCCAGTACTTC.

The V call is TRBV7-2, the J call TRBJ2-1, with 12 bases lining up with TRBD2. Germline lookup yields CDR1 SGHTA and CDR2 FQGNSA. This CDR3 comprises 17 residues. Losses at the gene ends were 5 bases for V and 8 bases for J; bases not matched to a gene: 13. CDR3 amino acids: CASSPQLAGGIRDEQFF. The CDR3 nucleotides are TGTGCCAGCAGCCCTCAACTAGCGGGAGGAATTCGCGATGAGCAGTTCTTC.

In this sample, this clonotype turned up many times. The chain links TRBV4-3 to TRBJ2-6; TRBD1 aligns across 7 bases. The CDR3 spans 15 residues. Looked up from germline, CDR1 is LGHNA and CDR2 is YSLEER. Germline trimming cut 4 bases from V and 1 base from J; bases unmatched to any gene: 1. For the CDR3, the DNA is TGCGCCAGCAGCCCGGGACAGTCTGGGGCCAACGTCCTGACTTTC. Translation gives CASSPGQSGANVLTF.

The CDR3 nucleotides are TGCAGCAGCCCAGGGTCAAGGGGCAATCAGCCCCAGCATTTT. It is translated as CSSPGSRGNQPQHF. V gene TRBV29-1 combines with J gene TRBJ1-5; D perhaps matches TRBD1 (5 bases). This CDR3 is built from 14 residues. Germline V CDR1 and CDR2: SQVTM, ANQGSEA. V lost 8 bases to trimming and J lost 2 bases, with 16 bases between them.

This chain uses TRBV11-2 with TRBJ2-5; D perhaps matches TRBD1 (6 bases). Trimming removed 7 bases from V and 5 bases from J, with 17 bases in between. From germline, CDR1 is SGHAT and CDR2 FQNNGV. This CDR3 contains 14 residues. The CDR3 reads CASTPKGQGETQYF. CDR3 DNA sequence: TGTGCCAGCACCCCTAAAGGGCAGGGGGAGACCCAGTACTTC.

This clonotype was found a few times. As DNA, the CDR3 is TGTGCCAGTAGTAAGGCGGTAGCTTCTACCAACACCGGGGAGCTGTTTTTT. Protein: CASSKAVASTNTGELFF. The rearrangement joins TRBV19 to TRBJ2-2; no clear D gene. The CDR3 spans 17 residues. CDR1 LNHDA and CDR2 SQIVND come from the germline V gene (reference sequence). V gave up 4 bases and J gave up 2 bases, with 17 bases separating them.

The rearrangement uses TRBV19 and TRBJ1-1; a weak D match, TRBD1 (5 bases). This CDR3 comprises 17 residues. Deletions cut 4 bases from V and 3 bases from J, with 21 bases between. Germline values: CDR1 LNHDA, CDR2 SQIVND (reference sequence). Written as DNA, the CDR3 is TGTGCCAGTAGTAAAACCCGGGACGGTGGGTTGGACACTGAAGCTTTCTTT. This encodes CASSKTRDGGLDTEAFF.

The rearrangement joins TRBV7-3 to TRBJ2-1; the match to TRBD1 covers 7 bases. Germline lookup yields CDR1 SGHTA and CDR2 FQGTGA. V lost 5 bases to trimming and J lost 10 bases; unmatched junction nucleotides: 8. This CDR3 comprises 13 residues. The CDR3 loop reads CASSKGDSREQFF. CDR3 nucleotide sequence: TGTGCCAGCAGCAAAGGGGACAGTAGGGAGCAGTTCTTC.

In regard to this clonotype: A much larger clone sits a single nucleotide away, making a read error possible. The chain couples TRBV29-1 to TRBJ2-7, with TRBD2 matching 8 bases. Germline-derived CDR1 and CDR2 are SQVTM and ANQGSEA. This CDR3 contains 13 residues. V lost 1 base, J lost 1 base, and 0 bases stayed unmatched. The DNA of the CDR3 is TGCAGCGTTGAAGTAGCGGGATCCTACGAGCAGTACTTC. It translates to CSVEVAGSYEQYF.

This sequence joins TRBV5-1 and TRBJ1-6, with TRBD1 as a possible D gene (6 bases). The germline V gene encodes CDR1 SGHRS and CDR2 YFSETQ. This CDR3 spans 14 amino acids. Trimming took off 4 bases at V and 4 bases at J, with 9 bases between the two ends. The CDR3 bases are TGCGCCAGCAGCCCGGACAGTTATAATTCACCCCTCCACTTT. This sequence encodes CASSPDSYNSPLHF. The variable domain in full, with the rest retrieved from reference TRBV5-1 and TRBJ1-6, is KAGVTQTPRYLIKTRGQQVTLSCSPISGHRSVSWYQQTPGQGLQFLFEYFSETQRNKGNFPGRFSGRQFSNSRSEMNVSTLELGDSALYLCASSPDSYNSPLHFGNGTRLTVT.

This clonotype was observed a single time. The chain uses TRBV2 and TRBJ1-1, with unresolved D. The CDR3 length is 11 residues. V lost 6 bases and J 14 bases, leaving 16 bases between the germline ends. The germline gives CDR1 SNHLY, CDR2 FYNNEI. This CDR3 is CASRITYEQFF. The DNA of the CDR3 is TGTGCCAGCAGAATTACATATGAGCAGTTCTTT.

V is TRBV2 and J is TRBJ1-5; no reliable D call. Germline loops: CDR1 SNHLY, CDR2 FYNNEI. CDR3 length equals 13 residues. V was trimmed by 9 bases and J by 3 bases, leaving 12 bases between them. For the CDR3, the DNA is TGTGCCAGTGGGATATGGGTCAATCAGCCCCAGCATTTT. This codes for CASGIWVNQPQHF.

Here the CDR3 reads CASSQPGQGHTIYF. CDR3 bases: TGTGCCAGCAGCCAGCCGGGACAGGGACACACCATATATTTT. This chain connects TRBV7-2 to TRBJ1-3; the match to TRBD1 covers 9 bases. J was trimmed by 8 bases and V by 5 bases; bases with no gene match: 7. Germline CDR1 reads SGHTA; CDR2 reads FQGNSA. This CDR3 region has 14 residues.

This clonotype was seen a few times. The CDR3 is CAISEAGGPYEQYF. The CDR3 nucleotides read TGTGCCATCAGTGAGGCGGGGGGGCCCTACGAGCAGTACTTC. The J gene is TRBJ2-7, the V gene TRBV10-3, with TRBD2 matching over 9 bases. V gave up 2 bases and J gave up 2 bases; unmatched junction bases: 1. CDR3 length equals 14 residues. Germline V gives CDR1 ENHRY, CDR2 SYGVKD.

The chain uses TRBV7-2 and TRBJ2-5, with D unclear. The CDR3 runs 12 residues. Deletions cut 1 base from V and 9 bases from J, with 9 bases between. The germline V gene has CDR1 SGHTA and CDR2 FQGNSA. In DNA, the CDR3 is TGTGCCAGCAGCTTAGGACATCAGCCCCAGTACTTC. This codes for CASSLGHQPQYF.

V and J are TRBV9 and TRBJ1-1, with 9 bases matching TRBD1. CDR1 SGDLS and CDR2 YYNGEE come from the germline V gene. The CDR3 length is 16 residues. V trimming: 0 bases; J trimming: 4 bases; junction bases outside the gene matches: 7. The CDR3 here is CASSVDHRGLGTEAFF. CDR3 nucleotides: TGTGCCAGCAGCGTAGATCACAGGGGGCTTGGCACTGAAGCTTTCTTT.

V is TRBV5-1 and J is TRBJ1-1; unclear D gene. The germline V and J ends were trimmed by 7 bases and 3 bases, with 10 bases remaining between them. CDR3 size: 12 residues. Looked up from germline, CDR1 is SGHRS and CDR2 is YFSETQ. CDR3 nucleotide sequence: TGCGCCAGCGTTGGTTCTGACACTGAAGCTTTCTTT. It yields the protein CASVGSDTEAFF.

This clonotype appeared many times. The rearrangement joins TRBV7-6 to TRBJ2-5; D assignment may be TRBD1 or TRBD2 (6 bases each). Germline lookup yields CDR1 SGHVS and CDR2 FNYEAQ. This CDR3 has 15 amino acids. Trimming stripped 6 bases from V and 4 bases from J, with 18 bases between. Here the CDR3 reads CASSHTYGGGETQYF. In nucleotides, the CDR3 is TGTGCCAGCAGTCACACGTATGGAGGGGGAGAGACCCAGTACTTC.

This chain uses TRBV2 with TRBJ1-5, with 12 nucleotides matching TRBD1. The CDR3 length is 15 residues. Germline lookup yields CDR1 SNHLY and CDR2 FYNNEI. V gave up 7 bases and J gave up 6 bases; unmatched junction bases: 7. In DNA form, the CDR3 reads TGTGCCAGCACAGGGACAGGGGGCGCGGCTCAGCCCCAGCATTTT. Protein: CASTGTGGAAQPQHF.

The CDR3 coding sequence is TGTGCCAGCAGTTACTCTTCCGGGACAAGCTATGGCTACACCTTC. This gives the protein CASSYSSGTSYGYTF. The chain couples TRBV6-5 to TRBJ1-2, with a weak D call TRBD1 (6 bases). V lost 0 bases to trimming and J lost 4 bases, with 12 bases between them. This CDR3 is 15 amino acids long. Per the germline V gene, CDR1 is MNHEY and CDR2 is SVGAGI.